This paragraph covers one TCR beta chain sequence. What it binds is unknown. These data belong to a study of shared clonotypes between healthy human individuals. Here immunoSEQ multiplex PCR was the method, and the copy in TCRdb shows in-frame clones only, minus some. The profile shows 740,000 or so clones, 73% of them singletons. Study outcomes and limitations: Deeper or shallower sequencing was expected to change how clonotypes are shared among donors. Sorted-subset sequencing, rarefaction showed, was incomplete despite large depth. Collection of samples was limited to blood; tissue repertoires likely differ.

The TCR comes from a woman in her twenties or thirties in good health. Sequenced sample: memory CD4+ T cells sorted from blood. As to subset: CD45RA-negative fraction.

CDR3 sequence (DNA): TGTGCCAGCTCAAAAACCGGGACAGGGGTCCACGAGCAGTACTTC. It yields the protein CASSKTGTGVHEQYF. The rearrangement joins TRBV18 to TRBJ2-7; 10 bases line up with TRBD1. Losses at the gene ends were 5 bases for V and 5 bases for J; bases not matched to a gene: 9. CDR1 KGHSH and CDR2 LQKENI come from the germline V gene. The CDR3 contains 15 residues.